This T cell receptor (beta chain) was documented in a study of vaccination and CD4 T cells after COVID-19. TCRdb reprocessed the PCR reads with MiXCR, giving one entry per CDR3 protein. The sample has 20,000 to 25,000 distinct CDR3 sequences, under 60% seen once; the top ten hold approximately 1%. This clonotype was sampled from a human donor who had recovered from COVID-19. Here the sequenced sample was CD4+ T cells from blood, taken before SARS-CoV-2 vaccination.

This chain's CDR3 is CSGGVGGYEQYF. The CDR3 nucleotides read TGCAGTGGTGGTGTGGGAGGCTACGAGCAGTACTTC. The chain combines TRBV20-1 with TRBJ2-7, with D possibly matching TRBD2 (6 bases). This CDR3 has 12 amino acids. Trimming took 7 bases from V and 3 from J, leaving 13 bases between them. Looked up from germline, CDR1 is DFQATT and CDR2 is SNEGSKA (reference sequence).